One sample yielded the 30 T cell receptor beta chains listed below, sequenced in a study of blood T cell repertoires in COVID-19. TCRdb's copy holds only in-frame clones and misses some; the assay was immunoSEQ multiplex PCR. In the table there are around 250,000 clones, less than 85% of which are singletons. Source material: peripheral blood. The receptors stem from a woman between 18 and 29 years old with acute or convalescent COVID-19.

The table lists this clone with a count of one. The J gene is TRBJ2-1, the V gene TRBV6-2 or TRBV6-3, with TRBD2 identical over 14 bases. The CDR3 is made up of 24 amino acids. Germline CDR1 reads MNHEY; CDR2 reads SVGEGT. Losses at the gene ends were 6 bases for V and 0 bases for J; bases not matched to a gene: 25. For the CDR3, the DNA is TGTGCCAGCAGCCACGGGGGGGGACTAGCGGGAGAAGGGTCCCCAGCCGGCTCCTACAATGAGCAGTTCTTC. Protein sequence: CASSHGGGLAGEGSPAGSYNEQFF.

The chain uses TRBV5-6 and TRBJ2-7; no clear D. Trimming shortened V by 0 bases and J by 5 bases, and 3 bases separated the two germline ends. The CDR3 is 11 amino acids. The germline V gene has CDR1 SGHDT and CDR2 YYEEEE. The CDR3: CASSLANEQYF. CDR3 sequence (DNA): TGTGCCAGCAGCTTGGCTAACGAGCAGTACTTC.

The chain links TRBV10-3 to TRBJ1-5; possibly TRBD1 for D (6 bases). The V gene's germline CDR1 is ENHRY and CDR2 SYGVKD. The CDR3 is made up of 15 amino acids. Trimming took off 4 bases at V and 3 bases at J, with 13 bases between the two ends. DNA for the CDR3: TGTGCCATCAGTGGGCCGGGACAATTCAATCAGCCCCAGCATTTT. Its translation is CAISGPGQFNQPQHF.

The chain combines TRBV10-3 with TRBJ2-1, with 7 nucleotides matching TRBD2. CDR1 and CDR2 from the germline V gene are ENHRY and SYGVKD. Unmatched junction bases numbered 2, after V lost 0 bases and J lost 3 bases. The CDR3 covers 15 residues. The CDR3 sequence: CAISESAGVYNEQFF. The DNA for the CDR3 is TGTGCCATCAGTGAGTCGGCGGGGGTCTACAATGAGCAGTTCTTC.

The chain carries TRBV20-1 and TRBJ1-6; D is possibly TRBD1 (6 bases). The germline CDR1 and CDR2 sequences are DFQATT and SNEGSKA (reference sequence). The CDR3 covers 17 residues. V was cut by 3 bases and J by 0 bases, with 15 bases left in between. This CDR3 is CSASLAGASSYNSPLHF. The CDR3 nucleotides are TGCAGTGCTAGTTTGGCAGGGGCAAGCTCCTATAATTCACCCCTCCACTTT.

The chain recombines TRBV18 with TRBJ2-7; 10 nucleotides line up with TRBD1. V lost 0 bases and J lost 6; bases outside the gene matches: 5. The CDR3 runs 15 residues. The V gene's germline CDR1 is KGHSH and CDR2 LQKENI. The CDR3 region has the DNA TGTGCCAGCTCACCACCGACAGGGGGCTTAACCGAGCAGTACTTC. Encoded protein: CASSPPTGGLTEQYF.

V and J are TRBV7-2 and TRBJ2-7; TRBD2 matches at 8 bases. The CDR3 is made up of 15 amino acids. Germline V lookup: CDR1 SGHTA, CDR2 FQGNSA. V lost 4 bases, J lost 0 bases, and 5 bases stayed unmatched. DNA of the CDR3: TGTGCCAGCAGCTACCTAGGGACTAGCTCCTACGAGCAGTACTTC. It translates to CASSYLGTSSYEQYF.

Only one count was recorded for this clone. This sequence joins TRBV3-1 (or the pseudogene TRBV3-2) and TRBJ2-2; D not certain. The CDR3 is 14 residues long. CDR1 LGHDT and CDR2 YNNKEL come from the germline V gene (reference sequence). V lost 0 bases, J lost 6 bases, and 8 bases lay in between. The CDR3 protein is CASSQDVTSGELFF. Here the CDR3 DNA reads TGTGCCAGCAGCCAAGATGTGACTTCCGGGGAGCTGTTTTTT.

The chain uses TRBV6-5 and TRBJ2-1; D might be TRBD2 (6 bases). The germline V gene encodes CDR1 MNHEY and CDR2 SVGAGI. Deletions cut 6 bases from V and 6 bases from J, with 18 bases between. This CDR3 is built from 15 residues. The DNA for the CDR3 is TGTGCCAGCAGCCGGGAAGGGACTCGATTCAATGAGCAGTTCTTC. Its protein is CASSREGTRFNEQFF.

V usage is TRBV24-1 and J usage is TRBJ2-3, with 11 bases lining up with TRBD2. The V gene's germline CDR1 is KGHDR and CDR2 SFDVKD. V shed 5 bases, J shed 2 bases, and the junction held 11 bases outside the gene matches. The CDR3 spans 18 residues. The CDR3 region is CATSATILAGELTDTQYF. The CDR3 bases are TGTGCCACCAGTGCCACGATACTAGCGGGAGAGCTCACAGATACGCAGTATTTT.

The V and J genes are TRBV19 and TRBJ1-1; 8 bases agree with TRBD1. CDR3 length equals 15 residues. Germline CDR1 is LNHDA and CDR2 is SQIVND (reference sequence). V trimming: 6 bases; J trimming: 5 bases; junction bases outside the gene matches: 11. The CDR3 sequence is CASRVAGGAGTEAFF. The CDR3 bases are TGTGCCAGTAGGGTTGCAGGGGGCGCGGGGACTGAAGCTTTCTTT. The variable domain in full, with the rest retrieved from reference TRBV19 and TRBJ1-1, is DGGITQSPKYLFRKEGQNVTLSCEQNLNHDAMYWYRQDPGQGLRLIYYSQIVNDFQKGDIAEGYSVSREKKESFPLTVTSAQKNPTAFYLCASRVAGGAGTEAFFGQGTRLTVV.

The V and J genes are TRBV7-9 and TRBJ2-5; 10 bases align to TRBD2. The germline gives CDR1 SEHNR, CDR2 FQNEAQ (reference sequence). The CDR3 extends over 15 amino acids. V gave up 5 bases and J gave up 2 bases; unmatched junction bases: 5. The CDR3 region is CASSPSGSQQETQYF. In DNA form, the CDR3 reads TGTGCCAGCAGCCCTAGCGGGAGTCAGCAAGAGACCCAGTACTTC.

The chain combines TRBV7-9 with TRBJ2-1; 11 nucleotides line up with TRBD2. V lost 4 bases to trimming and J lost 12 bases; unmatched junction nucleotides: 14. Germline V gene sequence: CDR1 SEHNR, CDR2 FQNEAQ (reference sequence). The CDR3 has 16 amino acids. The CDR3: CASSSKLAGATRAQFF. DNA for the CDR3: TGTGCCAGCAGCTCCAAACTAGCGGGAGCCACCCGCGCGCAGTTCTTC.

In this sample, this clone turned up many times. V is TRBV3-1 (or the pseudogene TRBV3-2) and J is TRBJ2-1, with 8 bases that match TRBD2. Trimming removed 1 base from V and 6 bases from J; junction bases left unmatched: 5. Germline V gives CDR1 LGHDT, CDR2 YNNKEL (reference sequence). There are 15 residues in the CDR3. The chain's CDR3 is CASSQGAGAANEQFF. The CDR3 DNA follows: TGTGCCAGCAGCCAAGGAGCGGGAGCGGCCAATGAGCAGTTCTTC.

The V and J genes are TRBV7-2 and TRBJ2-1; TRBD1 is a possible D gene (5 bases). This CDR3 has 15 residues. V was shortened by 0 bases and J by 4 bases, with 10 bases between the two germline ends. The germline V gene has CDR1 SGHTA and CDR2 FQGNSA. This chain's CDR3 is CASSLAYGHYNEQFF. CDR3 sequence (DNA): TGTGCCAGCAGCTTAGCTTACGGACATTACAATGAGCAGTTCTTC.

V and J are TRBV24-1 and TRBJ2-2; TRBD2 matches at 8 bases. J gave up 6 bases and V 3 bases, and 14 bases lay outside the gene matches. The CDR3 spans 18 residues. Germline V gene lookup returns CDR1 KGHDR and CDR2 SFDVKD. The CDR3 DNA follows: TGTGCCACCAGTGATCCCCGAGCGGGAGCCGGTAGGGCCGGGGAGCTGTTTTTT. It translates to CATSDPRAGAGRAGELFF.

This clone has a count of ten or more. The rearrangement links TRBV19 to TRBJ1-4, with unresolved D. V lost 3 bases to trimming and J lost 8 bases, with 16 bases between them. This CDR3 spans 15 amino acids. Per germline, CDR1 LNHDA and CDR2 SQIVND (reference sequence). In DNA, the CDR3 is TGTGCCAGTAGTATTGGTTTCAGTGTGGGCGAAAAACTGTTTTTT. Its translation is CASSIGFSVGEKLFF.

This rearrangement joins TRBV15 to TRBJ2-1, with no clear D. Trimming removed 7 bases from V and 1 base from J, with 5 bases in between. The CDR3 is made up of 12 amino acids. CDR1 and CDR2 (germline): LNHNV, YYDKDF (reference sequence). CDR3 DNA sequence: TGTGCCACCATGCAGTCCTACAATGAGCAGTTCTTC. It translates to CATMQSYNEQFF.

The chain carries TRBV6-5 and TRBJ1-1, with D perhaps matching TRBD1 (5 bases). V was cut by 0 bases and J by 8 bases, with 7 bases left in between. CDR1 is MNHEY and CDR2 is SVGAGI in the germline V gene. The CDR3 is 12 amino acids. Here the CDR3 reads CASSYSSGEAFF. CDR3 in DNA: TGTGCCAGCAGTTACTCGTCAGGGGAAGCTTTCTTT.

The chain joins TRBV7-8 to TRBJ2-1; TRBD2 matches at 9 bases. This CDR3 spans 24 amino acids. J gave up 5 bases and V 5 bases, and 34 bases lay outside the gene matches. Germline CDR1 and CDR2: SGHVS and FQNEAQ. The CDR3 here is CASSPFLSTPRGWQKLAGDNEQFF. The CDR3 nucleotides are TGTGCCAGCAGCCCTTTTTTATCCACCCCCCGGGGTTGGCAGAAACTAGCGGGTGACAATGAGCAGTTCTTC.

The chain is built from TRBV5-1 and TRBJ2-7; 9 positions match TRBD1. V lost 2 bases and J lost 5; bases outside the gene matches: 14. The CDR3 is 17 amino acids. Per the germline V gene, CDR1 is SGHRS and CDR2 is YFSETQ. DNA for the CDR3: TGCGCCAGCAGCTTCTCAACTCCGGGACAGGGTAGCCACGAGCAGTACTTC. This gives the protein CASSFSTPGQGSHEQYF.

The chain links TRBV6-5 to TRBJ1-1; D gene uncertain. CDR1 MNHEY and CDR2 SVGAGI come from the germline V gene. V lost 0 bases, J lost 1 base, and 6 bases lay in between. CDR3 length: 14 amino acids. The CDR3 coding sequence is TGTGCCAGCAGTTACTCAGGGAGGAACACTGAAGCTTTCTTT. The encoded protein is CASSYSGRNTEAFF.

The rearrangement uses TRBV6-2 or TRBV6-3 and TRBJ1-4; the D gene is possibly TRBD1 (6 bases). V was cut by 0 bases and J by 7 bases, with 12 bases left in between. Germline-derived CDR1 and CDR2 are MNHEY and SVGEGT. CDR3 length: 15 residues. The CDR3 loop is CASSYSGTQGEKLFF. Here the CDR3 DNA reads TGTGCCAGCAGTTACTCCGGGACACAGGGTGAAAAACTGTTTTTT.

V gene TRBV5-1 combines with J gene TRBJ2-3, with a weak D call TRBD1 (6 bases). V was cut by 2 bases and J by 2 bases, with 12 bases left in between. Germline-derived CDR1 and CDR2 are SGHRS and YFSETQ. The CDR3 is 15 residues long. CDR3 nucleotides: TGCGCCAGCAGCTTTACAGGGTACTTCACAGATACGCAGTATTTT. Amino acids: CASSFTGYFTDTQYF.

The count of this clone is one. The J gene is TRBJ1-5, the V gene TRBV30, with D hard to call. Trimming removed 0 bases from V and 7 bases from J, with 10 bases in between. This CDR3 spans 13 amino acids. Germline CDR1 is GTSNPN and CDR2 is SVGIG (reference sequence). The CDR3, as DNA: TGTGCCTGGAGTGTACGGGAAGTCCAGCCCCAGCATTTT. Its translation is CAWSVREVQPQHF. The full variable domain, its missing parts supplied by reference TRBV30 and TRBJ1-5, is SQTIHQWPATLVQPVGSPLSLECTVEGTSNPNLYWYRQAAGRGLQLLFYSVGIGQISSEVPQNLSASRPQDRQFILSSKKLLLSDSGFYLCAWSVREVQPQHFGDGTRLSIL.

CDR3 in amino acids: CASSHSAGGGNEQFF. CDR3 coding DNA: TGTGCCAGCAGCCACTCAGCGGGAGGGGGGAATGAGCAGTTCTTC. The chain recombines TRBV14 with TRBJ2-1, with 10 bases that match TRBD2. The CDR3 spans 15 residues. Losses at the gene ends were 3 bases for V and 7 bases for J; bases not matched to a gene: 6. The germline gives CDR1 SGHDN, CDR2 FVKESK.

This clone was seen a handful of times. DNA for the CDR3: TGTGCCAGCAGCCTGACAGGGGGAAACACAGATACGCAGTATTTT. It encodes CASSLTGGNTDTQYF. The rearrangement links TRBV4-2 to TRBJ2-3; 9 bases map to TRBD1. Germline CDR1 and CDR2: LGHNA and YNFKEQ. The J segment lost 2 bases and the V segment lost 4 bases, leaving 4 bases of the junction unmatched. The CDR3 loop spans 15 amino acids.

The chain joins TRBV5-3 to TRBJ2-1; 16 nucleotides agree with TRBD2. TRBV5-3 is treated as an ORF (open reading frame) with a function not yet certain. This CDR3 has 19 residues. The V and J ends lost 3 bases and 7 bases, in that order; junction bases with no gene match: 13. The CDR3 nucleotides read TGTGCCAGAAGCTCAAATGGGACTAGCGGGAGGGCCTTTTGGAATGAGCAGTTCTTC. Protein product: CARSSNGTSGRAFWNEQFF.

This chain connects TRBV6-1 to TRBJ2-7; 9 bases are shared with TRBD2. The CDR3 sequence is 16 residues long. Germline CDR1 is MNHNS and CDR2 is SASEGT. V lost 4 bases, J lost 3 bases, and 10 bases stayed unmatched. The CDR3 reads CASSVSSGILGYEQYF. CDR3 coding DNA: TGTGCCAGCAGTGTTTCTAGCGGGATTTTAGGCTACGAGCAGTACTTC.

In DNA, the CDR3 is TGTGCCAGCAGCTTTAGACTAGCGGGCGATCTGACGTACAATGAGCAGTTCTTC. This encodes CASSFRLAGDLTYNEQFF. This chain connects TRBV7-6 to TRBJ2-1; TRBD2 aligns across 10 bases. The CDR3 spans 18 residues. Germline CDR1 and CDR2: SGHVS and FNYEAQ. V gave up 3 bases and J gave up 4 bases; unmatched junction bases: 12. Using reference TRBV7-6 and TRBJ2-1 for the parts outside the CDR3, the full variable domain is GAGVSQSPRYKVTKRGQDVALRCDPISGHVSLYWYRQALGQGPEFLTYFNYEAQQDKSGLPNDRFSAERPEGSISTLTIQRTEQRDSAMYRCASSFRLAGDLTYNEQFFGPGTRLTVL.